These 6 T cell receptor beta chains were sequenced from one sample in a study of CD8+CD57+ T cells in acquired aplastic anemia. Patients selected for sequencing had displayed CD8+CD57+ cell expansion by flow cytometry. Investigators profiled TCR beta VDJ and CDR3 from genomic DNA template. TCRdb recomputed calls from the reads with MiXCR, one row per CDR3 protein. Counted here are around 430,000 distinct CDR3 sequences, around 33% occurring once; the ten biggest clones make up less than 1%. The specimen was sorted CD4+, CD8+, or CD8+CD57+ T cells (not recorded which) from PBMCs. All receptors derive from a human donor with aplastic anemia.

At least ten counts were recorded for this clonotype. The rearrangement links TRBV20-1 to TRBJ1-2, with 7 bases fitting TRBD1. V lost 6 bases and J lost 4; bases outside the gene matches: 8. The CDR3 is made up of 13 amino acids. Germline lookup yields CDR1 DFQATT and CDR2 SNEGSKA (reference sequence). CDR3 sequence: CSAAQGEGYGYTF. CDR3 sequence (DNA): TGCAGTGCGGCTCAGGGGGAAGGCTATGGCTACACCTTC.

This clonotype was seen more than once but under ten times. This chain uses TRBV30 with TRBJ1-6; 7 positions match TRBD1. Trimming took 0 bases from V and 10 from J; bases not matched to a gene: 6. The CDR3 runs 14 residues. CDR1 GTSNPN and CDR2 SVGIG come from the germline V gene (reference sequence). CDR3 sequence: CAWSVTGSGSPLHF. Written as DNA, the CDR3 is TGTGCCTGGAGTGTGACAGGGTCCGGATCACCCCTCCACTTT.

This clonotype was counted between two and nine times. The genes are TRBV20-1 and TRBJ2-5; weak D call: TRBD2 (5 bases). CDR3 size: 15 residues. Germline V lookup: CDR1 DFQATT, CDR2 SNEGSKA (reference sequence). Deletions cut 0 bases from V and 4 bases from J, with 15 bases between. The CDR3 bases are TGCAGTGCTAGAGACAGAAGGGATGGAGGAGAGACCCAGTACTTC. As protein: CSARDRRDGGETQYF.

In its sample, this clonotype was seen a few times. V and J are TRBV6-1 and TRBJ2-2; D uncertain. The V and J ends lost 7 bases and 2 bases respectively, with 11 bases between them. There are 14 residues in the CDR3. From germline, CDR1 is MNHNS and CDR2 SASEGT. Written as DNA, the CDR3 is TGTGCCAGCACAGGTCAGAAAAACACCGGGGAGCTGTTTTTT. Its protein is CASTGQKNTGELFF.

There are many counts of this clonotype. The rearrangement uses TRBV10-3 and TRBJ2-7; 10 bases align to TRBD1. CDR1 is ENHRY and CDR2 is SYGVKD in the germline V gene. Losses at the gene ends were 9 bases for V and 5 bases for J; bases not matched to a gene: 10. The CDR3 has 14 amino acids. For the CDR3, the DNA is TGTGCCATGGGGGGTCCCGGGACAGGGGACGAGCAGTACTTC. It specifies CAMGGPGTGDEQYF.

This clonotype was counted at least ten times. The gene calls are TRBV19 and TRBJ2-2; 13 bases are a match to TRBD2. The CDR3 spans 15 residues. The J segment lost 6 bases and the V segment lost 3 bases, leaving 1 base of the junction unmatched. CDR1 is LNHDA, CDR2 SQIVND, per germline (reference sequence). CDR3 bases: TGTGCCAGTAGTATGACTAGCGGGAGGTCCGGGGAGCTGTTTTTT. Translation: CASSMTSGRSGELFF. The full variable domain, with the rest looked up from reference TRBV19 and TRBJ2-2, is DGGITQSPKYLFRKEGQNVTLSCEQNLNHDAMYWYRQDPGQGLRLIYYSQIVNDFQKGDIAEGYSVSREKKESFPLTVTSAQKNPTAFYLCASSMTSGRSGELFFGEGSRLTVL.